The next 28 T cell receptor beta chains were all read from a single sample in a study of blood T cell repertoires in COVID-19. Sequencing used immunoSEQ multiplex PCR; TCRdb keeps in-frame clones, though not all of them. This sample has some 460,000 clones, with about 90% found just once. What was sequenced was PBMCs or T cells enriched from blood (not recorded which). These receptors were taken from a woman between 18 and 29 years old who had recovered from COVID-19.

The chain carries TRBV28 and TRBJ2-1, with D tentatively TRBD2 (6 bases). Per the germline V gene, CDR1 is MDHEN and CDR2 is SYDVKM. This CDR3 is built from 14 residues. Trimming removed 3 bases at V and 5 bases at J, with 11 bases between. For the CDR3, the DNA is TGTGCCAGCAGTTTGGGGGGAGCCAACAATGAGCAGTTCTTC. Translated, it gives CASSLGGANNEQFF.

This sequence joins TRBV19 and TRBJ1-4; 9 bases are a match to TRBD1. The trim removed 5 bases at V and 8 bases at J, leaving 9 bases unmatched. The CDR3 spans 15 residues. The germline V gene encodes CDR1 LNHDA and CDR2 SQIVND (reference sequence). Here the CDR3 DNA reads TGTGCCAGTAGTCGGGACAGGGAGTTTGGAGAAAAACTGTTTTTT. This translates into CASSRDREFGEKLFF.

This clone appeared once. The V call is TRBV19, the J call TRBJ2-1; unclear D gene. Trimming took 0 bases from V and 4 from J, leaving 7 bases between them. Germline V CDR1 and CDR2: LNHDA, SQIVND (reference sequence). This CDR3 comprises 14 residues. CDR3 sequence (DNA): TGTGCCAGTAGTATAGACGGTAGTTACAATGAGCAGTTCTTC. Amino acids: CASSIDGSYNEQFF.

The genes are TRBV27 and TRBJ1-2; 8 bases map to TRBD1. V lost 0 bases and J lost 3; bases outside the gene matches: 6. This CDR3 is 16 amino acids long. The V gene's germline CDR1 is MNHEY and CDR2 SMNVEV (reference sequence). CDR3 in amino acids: CASSLSPDRVYYGYTF. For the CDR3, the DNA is TGTGCCAGCAGTTTATCCCCGGACAGGGTTTACTATGGCTACACCTTC.

The CDR3 DNA reads TGTGCCAGTAGCCGCAACAGGGGTCTAAATTCACCCCTCCACTTT. It specifies CASSRNRGLNSPLHF. This chain joins TRBV19 and TRBJ1-6; 7 bases map to TRBD1. The J segment lost 7 bases and the V segment lost 6 bases, leaving 9 bases of the junction unmatched. This CDR3 spans 15 amino acids. The germline V gene has CDR1 LNHDA and CDR2 SQIVND (reference sequence).

The CDR3 region is CASSSLGGNEQFF. The CDR3, as DNA: TGTGCCAGCAGCTCCCTCGGGGGCAATGAGCAGTTCTTC. The chain is built from TRBV7-9 and TRBJ2-1, with D maybe TRBD2 (6 bases). Germline V CDR1 and CDR2: SEHNR, FQNEAQ (reference sequence). V dropped 4 bases and J dropped 6 bases, with 10 bases sitting between them. There are 13 residues in the CDR3.

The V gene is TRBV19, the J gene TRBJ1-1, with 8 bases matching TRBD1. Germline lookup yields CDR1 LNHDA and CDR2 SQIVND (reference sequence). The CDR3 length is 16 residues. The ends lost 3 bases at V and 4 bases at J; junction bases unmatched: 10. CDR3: CASSIRGQAFSTEAFF. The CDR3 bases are TGTGCCAGTAGTATTAGGGGACAGGCATTTTCCACTGAAGCTTTCTTT.

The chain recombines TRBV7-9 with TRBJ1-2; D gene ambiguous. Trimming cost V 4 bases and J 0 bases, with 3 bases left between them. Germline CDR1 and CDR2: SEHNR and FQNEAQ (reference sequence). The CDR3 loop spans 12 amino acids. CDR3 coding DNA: TGTGCCAGCAGCTCCACTAACTATGGCTACACCTTC. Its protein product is CASSSTNYGYTF. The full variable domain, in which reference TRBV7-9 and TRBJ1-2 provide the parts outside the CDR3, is DTGVSQNPRHKITKRGQNVTFRCDPISEHNRLYWYRQTLGQGPEFLTYFQNEAQLEKSRLLSDRFSAERPKGSFSTLEIQRTEQGDSAMYLCASSSTNYGYTFGSGTRLTVV.

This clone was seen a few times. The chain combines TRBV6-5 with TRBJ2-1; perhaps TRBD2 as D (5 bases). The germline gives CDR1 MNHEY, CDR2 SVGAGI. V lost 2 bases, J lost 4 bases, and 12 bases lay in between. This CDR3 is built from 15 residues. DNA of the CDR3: TGTGCCAGCAGTTACGGTAGCGCCAGATACAATGAGCAGTTCTTC. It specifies CASSYGSARYNEQFF.

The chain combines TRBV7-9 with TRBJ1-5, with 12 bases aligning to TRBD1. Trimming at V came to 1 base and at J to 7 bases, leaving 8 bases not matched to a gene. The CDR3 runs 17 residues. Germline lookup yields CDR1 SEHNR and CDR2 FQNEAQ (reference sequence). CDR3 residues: CASSLETGQGARQPQHF. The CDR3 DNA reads TGTGCCAGCAGCTTAGAAACGGGACAGGGGGCCCGGCAGCCCCAGCATTTT.

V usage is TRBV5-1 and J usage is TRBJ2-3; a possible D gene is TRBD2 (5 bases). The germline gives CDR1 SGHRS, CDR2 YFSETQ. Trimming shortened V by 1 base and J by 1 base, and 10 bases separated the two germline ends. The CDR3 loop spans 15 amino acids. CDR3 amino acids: CASSLTGVGTDTQYF. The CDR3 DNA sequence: TGCGCCAGCAGCTTGACCGGGGTCGGCACAGATACGCAGTATTTT.

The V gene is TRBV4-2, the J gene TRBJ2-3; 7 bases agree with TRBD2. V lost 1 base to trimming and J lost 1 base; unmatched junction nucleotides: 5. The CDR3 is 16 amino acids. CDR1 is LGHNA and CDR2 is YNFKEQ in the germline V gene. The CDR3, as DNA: TGTGCCAGCAGCCAAGTAACTAGCGCCCGCACAGATACGCAGTATTTT. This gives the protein CASSQVTSARTDTQYF.

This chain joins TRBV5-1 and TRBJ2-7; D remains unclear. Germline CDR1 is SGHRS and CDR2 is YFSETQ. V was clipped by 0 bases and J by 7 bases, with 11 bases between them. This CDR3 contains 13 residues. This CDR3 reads CASSLDRAGEQYF. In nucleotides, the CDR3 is TGCGCCAGCAGCTTGGACAGAGCAGGTGAGCAGTACTTC.

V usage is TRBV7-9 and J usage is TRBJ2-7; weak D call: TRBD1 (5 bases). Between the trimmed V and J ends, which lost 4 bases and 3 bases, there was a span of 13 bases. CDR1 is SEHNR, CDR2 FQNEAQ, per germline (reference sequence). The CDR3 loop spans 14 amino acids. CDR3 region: CASSSTDTVYEQYF. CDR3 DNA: TGTGCCAGCAGCTCAACGGACACCGTCTACGAGCAGTACTTC.

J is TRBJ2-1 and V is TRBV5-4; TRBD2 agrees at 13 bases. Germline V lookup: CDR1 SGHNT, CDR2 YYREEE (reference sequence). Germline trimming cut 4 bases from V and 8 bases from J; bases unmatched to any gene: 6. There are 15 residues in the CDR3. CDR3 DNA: TGTGCCAGCAGCGAAACTAGCGGGGGGGGCTATGAGCAGTTCTTC. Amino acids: CASSETSGGGYEQFF.

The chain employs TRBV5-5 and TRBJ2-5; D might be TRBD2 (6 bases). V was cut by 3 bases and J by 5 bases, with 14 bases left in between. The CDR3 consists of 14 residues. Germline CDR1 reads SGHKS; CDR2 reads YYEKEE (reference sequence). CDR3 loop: CASSSLGGPETQYF. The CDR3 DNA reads TGTGCCAGCAGCTCCCTGGGGGGTCCGGAGACCCAGTACTTC.

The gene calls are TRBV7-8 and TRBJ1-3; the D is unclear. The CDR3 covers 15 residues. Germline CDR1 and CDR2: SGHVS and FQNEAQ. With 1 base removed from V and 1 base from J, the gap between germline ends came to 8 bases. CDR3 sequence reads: CASSLEEGSGNTIYF. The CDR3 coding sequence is TGTGCCAGCAGCTTAGAAGAGGGATCTGGAAACACCATATATTTT.

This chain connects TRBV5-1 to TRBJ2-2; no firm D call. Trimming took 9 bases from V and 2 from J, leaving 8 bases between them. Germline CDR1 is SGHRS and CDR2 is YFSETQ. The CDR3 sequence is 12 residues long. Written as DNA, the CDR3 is TGCGCCACCACAGATAACACCGGGGAGCTGTTTTTT. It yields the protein CATTDNTGELFF.

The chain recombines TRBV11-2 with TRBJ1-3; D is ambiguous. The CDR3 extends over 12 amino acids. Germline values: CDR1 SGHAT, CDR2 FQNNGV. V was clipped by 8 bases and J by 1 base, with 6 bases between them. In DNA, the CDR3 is TGTGCCAGCGGCCCTTCTGGAAACACCATATATTTT. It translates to CASGPSGNTIYF.

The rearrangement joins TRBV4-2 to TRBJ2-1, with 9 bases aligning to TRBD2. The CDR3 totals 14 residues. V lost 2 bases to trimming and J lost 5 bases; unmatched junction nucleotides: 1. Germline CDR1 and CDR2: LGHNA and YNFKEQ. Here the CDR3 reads CASSQSGGNNEQFF. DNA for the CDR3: TGTGCCAGCAGCCAAAGCGGGGGGAACAATGAGCAGTTCTTC.

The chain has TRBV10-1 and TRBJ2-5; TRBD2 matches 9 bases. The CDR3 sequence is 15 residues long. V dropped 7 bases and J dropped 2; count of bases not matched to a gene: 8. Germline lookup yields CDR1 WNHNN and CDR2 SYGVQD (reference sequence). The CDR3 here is CASTSAGGLQETQYF. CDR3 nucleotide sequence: TGCGCCAGCACCTCAGCGGGGGGCCTACAAGAGACCCAGTACTTC.

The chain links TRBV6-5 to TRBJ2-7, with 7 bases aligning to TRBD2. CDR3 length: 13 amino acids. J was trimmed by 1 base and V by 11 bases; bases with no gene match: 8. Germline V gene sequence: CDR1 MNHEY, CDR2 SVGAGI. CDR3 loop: CAAGDGFSYEQYF. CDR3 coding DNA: TGTGCCGCGGGGGACGGATTTTCCTACGAGCAGTACTTC.

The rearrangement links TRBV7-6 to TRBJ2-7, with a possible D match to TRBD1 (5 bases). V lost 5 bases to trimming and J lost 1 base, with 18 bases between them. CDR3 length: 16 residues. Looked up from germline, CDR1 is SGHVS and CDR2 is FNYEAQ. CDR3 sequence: CASSRSSPTGSYEQYF. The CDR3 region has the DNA TGTGCCAGCAGCCGATCCTCCCCTACAGGATCCTACGAGCAGTACTTC.

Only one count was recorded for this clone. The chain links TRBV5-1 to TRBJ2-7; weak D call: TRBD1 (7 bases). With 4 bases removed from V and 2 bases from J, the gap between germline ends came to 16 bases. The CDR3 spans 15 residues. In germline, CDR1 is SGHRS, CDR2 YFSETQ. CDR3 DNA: TGCGCCAGCAGCGTGGGCGGGACAGTGACCTACGAGCAGTACTTC. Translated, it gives CASSVGGTVTYEQYF.

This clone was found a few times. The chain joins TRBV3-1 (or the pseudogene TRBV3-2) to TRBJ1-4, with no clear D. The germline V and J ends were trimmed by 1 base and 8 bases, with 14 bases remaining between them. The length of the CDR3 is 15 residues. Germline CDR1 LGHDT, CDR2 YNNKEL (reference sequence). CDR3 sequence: CASSQGSGFWEKLFF. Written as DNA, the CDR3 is TGTGCCAGCAGCCAAGGATCGGGGTTTTGGGAAAAACTGTTTTTT.

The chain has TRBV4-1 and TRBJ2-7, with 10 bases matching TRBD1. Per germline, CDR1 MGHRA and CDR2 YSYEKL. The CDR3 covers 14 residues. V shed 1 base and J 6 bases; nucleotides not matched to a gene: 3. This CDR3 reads CASSQGQGASEQYF. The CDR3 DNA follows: TGCGCCAGCAGCCAAGGACAGGGGGCGTCCGAGCAGTACTTC.

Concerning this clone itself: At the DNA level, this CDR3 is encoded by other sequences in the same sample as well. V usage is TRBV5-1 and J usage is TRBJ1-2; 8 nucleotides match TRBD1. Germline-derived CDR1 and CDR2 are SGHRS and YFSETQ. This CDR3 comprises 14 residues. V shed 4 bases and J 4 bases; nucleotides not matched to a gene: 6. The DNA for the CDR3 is TGCGCCAGCAGCCCCGGACAGGGTGGCTATGGCTACACCTTC. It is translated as CASSPGQGGYGYTF.

The CDR3 coding sequence is TGTGCCACCGGGGGAGGGGTCCTCACCGGGGAGCTGTTTTTT. This encodes CATGGGVLTGELFF. The rearrangement joins TRBV28 to TRBJ2-2; TRBD2 aligns across 7 bases. The CDR3 length is 14 residues. The V gene end was trimmed by 10 bases and the J gene end by 4 bases; junction bases not matched to a gene: 9. Looked up from germline, CDR1 is MDHEN and CDR2 is SYDVKM.